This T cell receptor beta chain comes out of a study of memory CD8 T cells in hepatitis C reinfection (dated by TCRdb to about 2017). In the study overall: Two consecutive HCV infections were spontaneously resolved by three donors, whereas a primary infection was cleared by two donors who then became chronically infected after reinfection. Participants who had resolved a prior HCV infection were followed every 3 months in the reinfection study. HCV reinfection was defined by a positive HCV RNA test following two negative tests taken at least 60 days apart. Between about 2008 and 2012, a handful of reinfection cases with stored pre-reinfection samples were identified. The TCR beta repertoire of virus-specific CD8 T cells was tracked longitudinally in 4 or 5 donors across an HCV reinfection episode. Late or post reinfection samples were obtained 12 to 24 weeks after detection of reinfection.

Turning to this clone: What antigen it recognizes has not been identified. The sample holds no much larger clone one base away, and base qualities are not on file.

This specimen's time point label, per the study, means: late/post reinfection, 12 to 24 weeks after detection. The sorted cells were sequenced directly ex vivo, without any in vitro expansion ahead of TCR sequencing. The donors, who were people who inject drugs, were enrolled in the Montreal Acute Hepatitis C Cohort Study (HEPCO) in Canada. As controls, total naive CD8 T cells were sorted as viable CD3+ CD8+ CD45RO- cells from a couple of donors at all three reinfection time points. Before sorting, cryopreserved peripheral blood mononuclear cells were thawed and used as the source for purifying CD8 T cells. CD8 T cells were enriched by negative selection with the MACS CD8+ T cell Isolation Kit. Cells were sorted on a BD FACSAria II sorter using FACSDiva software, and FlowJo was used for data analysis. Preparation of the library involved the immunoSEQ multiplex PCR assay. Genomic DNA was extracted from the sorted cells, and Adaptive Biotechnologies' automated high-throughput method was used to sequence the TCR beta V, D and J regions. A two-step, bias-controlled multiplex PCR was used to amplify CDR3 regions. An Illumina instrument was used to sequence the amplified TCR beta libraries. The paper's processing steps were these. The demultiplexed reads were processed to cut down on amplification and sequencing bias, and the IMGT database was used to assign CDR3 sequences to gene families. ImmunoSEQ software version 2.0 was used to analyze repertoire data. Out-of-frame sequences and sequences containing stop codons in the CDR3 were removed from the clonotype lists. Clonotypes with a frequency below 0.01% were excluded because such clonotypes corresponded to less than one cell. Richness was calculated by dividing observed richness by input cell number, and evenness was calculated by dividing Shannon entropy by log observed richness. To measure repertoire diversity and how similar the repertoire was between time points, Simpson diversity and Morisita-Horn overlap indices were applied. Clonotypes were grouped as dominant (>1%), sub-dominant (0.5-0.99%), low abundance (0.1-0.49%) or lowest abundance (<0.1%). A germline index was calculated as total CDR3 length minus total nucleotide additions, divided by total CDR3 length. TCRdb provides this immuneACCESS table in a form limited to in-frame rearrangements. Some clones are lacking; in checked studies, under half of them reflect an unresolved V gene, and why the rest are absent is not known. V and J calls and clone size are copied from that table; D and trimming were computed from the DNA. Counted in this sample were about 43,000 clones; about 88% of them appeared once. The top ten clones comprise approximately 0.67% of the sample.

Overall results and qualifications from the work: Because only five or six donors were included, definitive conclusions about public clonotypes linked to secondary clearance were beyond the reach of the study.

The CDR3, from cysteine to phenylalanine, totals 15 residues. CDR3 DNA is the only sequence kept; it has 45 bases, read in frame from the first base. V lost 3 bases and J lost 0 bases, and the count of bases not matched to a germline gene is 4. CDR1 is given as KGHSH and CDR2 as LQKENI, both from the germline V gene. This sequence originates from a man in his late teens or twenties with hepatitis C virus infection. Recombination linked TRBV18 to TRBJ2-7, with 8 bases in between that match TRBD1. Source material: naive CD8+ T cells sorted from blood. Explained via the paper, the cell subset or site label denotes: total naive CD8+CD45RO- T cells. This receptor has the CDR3 CASSPGTGFSYEQYF. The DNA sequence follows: TGTGCCAGCTCACCCGGGACAGGCTTCTCCTACGAGCAGTACTTC.